The 10 T cell receptor beta chains given below trace back to one sample, sequenced in a study of tumor and adjacent non-tumor tissue in lung cancer. TCRbeta libraries were built with three rounds of nested PCR, modified from ARM-PCR. In TCRdb, the multiplex PCR reads were re-called with MiXCR into one record per CDR3 protein. The sample consists of around 99,000 distinct CDR3 sequences, more than 70% of them appearing once. This sample's RNA came from whole unsorted tissue. The sample taken for sequencing was lung tumor tissue. These receptor sequences come from a woman in her sixties or seventies with non-small cell lung cancer.

Concerning this clonotype itself: Sequence at one end of the junction differs from germline and may be a read error. The V call is TRBV29-1, the J call TRBJ2-1, with D perhaps matching TRBD1 or TRBD2 (6 bases each). CDR3 size: 14 residues. The germline V gene has CDR1 SQVTM and CDR2 ANQGSEA. CDR3 DNA: TGCAGGGTTGGAAGGTTGAGGGGGGTTTATGAGCAGTTCTTC. Translated: CRVGRLRGVYEQFF.

About this clonotype: This clone may be a read error of a much larger clone one base away. V gene TRBV11-2 combines with J gene TRBJ2-7, with TRBD1 matching 9 bases. The junction had 12 bases not matched to a gene; V was cut back by 5 bases and J by 4 bases. The CDR3 is 16 residues long. CDR1 is SGHAT and CDR2 is FQNNGV in the germline V gene. The CDR3 region is CASSEAGTGCMYEQYF. The CDR3 DNA reads TGTGCCAGCAGCGAGGCCGGGACAGGGTGCATGTACGAGCAGTACTTC.

The CDR3 sequence is CASNFGVAEKHDYTF. CDR3 sequence (DNA): TGTGCCAGCAACTTTGGGGTGGCGGAGAAACATGACTACACCTTC. The chain has TRBV11-3 and TRBJ1-2; D gene uncertain. V was shortened by 7 bases and J by 10 bases, with 25 bases between the two germline ends. The CDR3 length is 15 residues. Germline CDR1 reads SGHNT; CDR2 reads YENEEA.

As regards this clonotype: Sequence at one end of the junction differs from germline and may be a read error. The chain links TRBV11-2 to TRBJ2-3; D is unresolved. Germline V lookup: CDR1 SGHAT, CDR2 FQNNGV. The CDR3 covers 14 residues. Here the CDR3 reads CASSLDMGSGTQYF. The CDR3 DNA sequence: TGTGCCAGCAGCCTAGACATGGGCTCGGGTACGCAATATTTT.

A note on this clonotype: A clone one base away is much larger, so this may be a read error. The chain combines TRBV6-5 with TRBJ2-2, with 12 bases fitting TRBD1. The CDR3 extends over 20 amino acids. Germline V gives CDR1 MNHEY, CDR2 SVGAGI. The CDR3 nucleotides read TGTGCCAGCAATTACTCGAATGTACTGGGACAGGGGGCGCTCGCCGGGGAGCTGTTTTTT. The encoded protein is CASNYSNVLGQGALAGELFF.

Points on this clonotype: A much larger clone is a single base away; this may be a read error. The chain joins TRBV12-3 or TRBV12-4 to TRBJ2-1, with a possible D match to TRBD1 (6 bases). The CDR3 is made up of 15 amino acids. In DNA, the CDR3 is TGTGCCAGCAGAGAGGGGGTCGAGTCCTACAAGGAGCAGTTCTTC. Its protein is CASREGVESYKEQFF.

This clonotype appeared a single time. An end of the junction does not agree with germline; a read error may underlie this. The rearrangement links TRBV28 to TRBJ1-2; D is possibly TRBD1 (6 bases). This CDR3 contains 15 residues. CDR1 and CDR2 from the germline V gene are MDHEN and SYDVKM. The CDR3 loop is CASSLLGQGNYGYDF. The DNA of the CDR3 is TGTGCCAGCAGTCTACTGGGACAAGGCAACTATGGCTACGACTTC.

Details on this clonotype: One end of the junction varies from germline; a read error may be responsible. The rearrangement links TRBV11-2 to TRBJ1-2; TRBD1 matches 7 bases. CDR3 length: 13 residues. Germline V gene data show CDR1 as SGHAT and CDR2 as FQNNGV. The CDR3 DNA sequence: TGTGCCAACAGCATTACAGGGGTCTCTGGCTACACCTTC. Translating it yields CANSITGVSGYTF.

This chain connects TRBV6-5 to TRBJ2-1; possibly TRBD1 for D (7 bases). The V gene's germline CDR1 is MNHEY and CDR2 SVGAGI. CDR3 length: 16 amino acids. Trimming took off 1 base at V and 16 bases at J, with 26 bases between the two ends. This chain's CDR3 is CASSYYAGQGTDENFF. The CDR3 coding sequence is TGTGCCAGCAGTTACTATGCGGGGCAGGGGACAGATGAGAACTTCTTC.

As to this clonotype: No conserved phenylalanine or tryptophan is present at the end of the CDR3, so a read error is the likely explanation. The DNA is left out, because the CDR3 cannot be placed on it with certainty; the CDR3 is given as TCRdb lists it. The gene calls are TRBV6-2 or TRBV6-3 and TRBJ1-1; TRBD1 was called by the table and not checked on the DNA. Germline lookup yields CDR1 MNHEY and CDR2 SVGEGT. The CDR3 extends over 13 residues, inclusive of both ends. CDR3 loop: CASADSGNTEAIS.